These 28 T cell receptor beta chains were sequenced from one sample in a study of T cells in Graves' hyperthyroidism and ophthalmopathy. Regions amplified from RNA transcripts were the TCR beta CDR3 regions. Carried out on the TCR CDR3, a first-round RT-PCR used the HTBI primer set. TCRdb fed the multiplex PCR reads into MiXCR, producing one record per CDR3 protein. The sample lists approximately 400,000 distinct CDR3 sequences, 19% seen once, with roughly 3.5% in the top ten. Sequencing input: blood. The receptors were gathered from a woman younger than 30 with Graves' hyperthyroidism.

This clonotype was seen many times. This rearrangement joins TRBV6-5 to TRBJ1-5; no clear D gene. The CDR3 covers 13 residues. Trimming left V 6 bases short and J 7 bases short, with 13 bases between. Germline CDR1 reads MNHEY; CDR2 reads SVGAGI. The CDR3 sequence is CASSGSAIQPQHF. The CDR3, as DNA: TGTGCCAGCAGCGGTTCCGCGATACAGCCCCAGCATTTT.

In its sample, this clonotype was seen many times. V and J are TRBV28 and TRBJ1-2, with TRBD1 as a possible D gene (5 bases). The CDR3 is made up of 15 amino acids. Per the germline V gene, CDR1 is MDHEN and CDR2 is SYDVKM. Trimming removed 5 bases at V and 5 bases at J, with 18 bases between. The CDR3 nucleotides are TGTGCCAGCAGTCCGCCCGGGACTCTACGATATGGCTACACCTTC. Translating it yields CASSPPGTLRYGYTF.

This clonotype has ten or more counts. The gene calls are TRBV2 and TRBJ2-5, with TRBD2 as a possible D gene (6 bases). Trimming pared 2 bases from V and 7 bases from J, leaving 23 bases between. The CDR3 loop spans 17 amino acids. Germline V gene data show CDR1 as SNHLY and CDR2 as FYNNEI. The DNA of the CDR3 is TGTGCCAGCAGTGAATCCGTCCGGGACTCCCTATCGGGGACCCAGTACTTC. Protein product: CASSESVRDSLSGTQYF.

This clonotype occurred many times. The chain recombines TRBV6-1 with TRBJ2-7, with 14 bases aligning to TRBD2. The V segment lost 8 bases and the J segment 6 bases; nucleotides outside the gene matches: 6. Germline lookup yields CDR1 MNHNS and CDR2 SASEGT. The CDR3 is 14 amino acids. The CDR3 DNA sequence: TGTGCCAGCCCGACTAGCGGGAGGGCCTGCGAGCAGTACTTC. This sequence encodes CASPTSGRACEQYF.

This clonotype has ten or more counts. The J gene is TRBJ2-7, the V gene TRBV6-1; a weak D match, TRBD2 (5 bases). The V gene lost 6 bases and the J gene lost 4 bases, with 7 bases spanning the gap. This CDR3 contains 11 residues. Germline CDR1 MNHNS, CDR2 SASEGT. The CDR3 reads CASRDLYEQYF. CDR3 coding DNA: TGTGCCAGCAGGGACTTATACGAGCAGTACTTC.

Ten or more counts support this clonotype. The CDR3, as DNA: TGCAGTGCTAAGGGTAAAGTGGGATCCTACGAGCAGTACTTC. It translates to CSAKGKVGSYEQYF. V usage is TRBV20-1 and J usage is TRBJ2-7; D gene unclear. Germline V CDR1 and CDR2: DFQATT, SNEGSKA (reference sequence). With 4 bases removed from V and 1 base from J, the gap between germline ends came to 14 bases. This CDR3 has 14 residues.

The sample holds a few counts of this clonotype. The rearrangement uses TRBV24-1 and TRBJ1-5; 9 bases are a match to TRBD1. The V gene end was trimmed by 4 bases and the J gene end by 4 bases; junction bases not matched to a gene: 4. This CDR3 is built from 15 residues. Germline lookup yields CDR1 KGHDR and CDR2 SFDVKD. CDR3 region: CATSDPGTGNQPQHF. The CDR3 DNA sequence: TGTGCCACCAGTGACCCCGGGACAGGGAATCAGCCCCAGCATTTT.

This clonotype occurred many times. The V gene is TRBV20-1, the J gene TRBJ1-5, with TRBD1 identical over 8 bases. The V gene end was trimmed by 6 bases and the J gene end by 5 bases; junction bases not matched to a gene: 6. CDR1 is DFQATT, CDR2 SNEGSKA, per germline (reference sequence). CDR3 length equals 13 residues. The CDR3 region is CSAQDRVDQPQHF. DNA of the CDR3: TGCAGTGCCCAGGACAGGGTCGATCAGCCCCAGCATTTT.

At least ten counts were recorded for this clonotype. The chain is built from TRBV6-5 and TRBJ1-1; D gene unclear. V was clipped by 7 bases and J by 3 bases, with 12 bases between them. The CDR3 has 13 residues. From germline, CDR1 is MNHEY and CDR2 SVGAGI. CDR3 amino acids: CASILDPHTEAFF. In DNA form, the CDR3 reads TGTGCCAGCATTCTCGACCCCCACACTGAAGCTTTCTTT.

This clonotype was detected ten times or more. This chain connects TRBV12-3 or TRBV12-4 to TRBJ1-2; no firm D call. V was shortened by 2 bases and J by 4 bases, with 11 bases between the two germline ends. The CDR3 has 14 amino acids. CDR3 nucleotides: TGTGCCAGCAGTTTACTCGTGGCGGGCTATGGCTACACCTTC. It translates to CASSLLVAGYGYTF.

This clonotype came up many times. This sequence joins TRBV6-1 and TRBJ1-2, with 9 bases lining up with TRBD1. CDR1 is MNHNS, CDR2 SASEGT, per germline. The V segment lost 4 bases and the J segment 4 bases; nucleotides outside the gene matches: 7. The CDR3 is 15 residues long. This chain's CDR3 is CASSGNRGRGYGYTF. The CDR3 DNA reads as TGTGCCAGCAGTGGTAACAGGGGGCGCGGCTATGGCTACACCTTC.

This chain links TRBV12-3 or TRBV12-4 with TRBJ2-2, with TRBD1 matching over 9 bases. V gave up 3 bases and J gave up 3 bases; unmatched junction bases: 17. The CDR3 sequence is 20 residues long. CDR3 DNA sequence: TGTGCCAGCAGTTTTCCCGACCGGGACAGGGCTAAGTGGTACACCGGGGAGCTGTTTTTT. Protein product: CASSFPDRDRAKWYTGELFF.

This clonotype appeared many times. The rearrangement links TRBV19 to TRBJ1-5; 8 bases map to TRBD1. This CDR3 spans 16 amino acids. Germline CDR1 and CDR2: LNHDA and SQIVND (reference sequence). The J segment lost 3 bases and the V segment lost 5 bases, leaving 9 bases of the junction unmatched. The CDR3 DNA sequence: TGTGCCAGTAGTGCAGGAGGACAGGGCAACAATCAGCCCCAGCATTTT. This sequence encodes CASSAGGQGNNQPQHF. The variable domain in full, completed from reference TRBV19 and TRBJ1-5, reads DGGITQSPKYLFRKEGQNVTLSCEQNLNHDAMYWYRQDPGQGLRLIYYSQIVNDFQKGDIAEGYSVSREKKESFPLTVTSAQKNPTAFYLCASSAGGQGNNQPQHFGDGTRLSIL.

This clonotype was picked up many times. The chain recombines TRBV6-2 or TRBV6-3 with TRBJ2-5, with D possibly TRBD2 on 5 matching bases. Between the trimmed V and J ends, which lost 4 bases and 3 bases, there was a span of 6 bases. CDR1 is MNHEY, CDR2 SVGEGT, per germline. The CDR3 contains 12 residues. The CDR3 region has the DNA TGTGCCAGCAGTTGGCGGGAAGAGACCCAGTACTTC. It translates to CASSWREETQYF.

In this sample, this clonotype turned up many times. The V call is TRBV2, the J call TRBJ1-1, with D perhaps TRBD1 (6 bases). CDR3 length equals 13 residues. The germline CDR1 and CDR2 sequences are SNHLY and FYNNEI. The V end was cut by 8 bases, the J end by 4 bases, with 14 bases between. The CDR3 sequence is CASGIQGITEAFF. Written as DNA, the CDR3 is TGTGCCAGCGGAATACAGGGTATCACTGAAGCTTTCTTT.

This clonotype appeared many times. CDR3 DNA: TGTGCCAGCAGCTTGCCAGGGCCTTATGGCTACACCTTC. Translation: CASSLPGPYGYTF. The rearrangement uses TRBV5-6 and TRBJ1-2, with a weak D call TRBD1 (5 bases). Trimming removed 1 base from V and 5 bases from J, with 9 bases in between. Germline values: CDR1 SGHDT, CDR2 YYEEEE. The CDR3 is 13 amino acids.

This clonotype was observed a few times. This sequence joins TRBV4-1 and TRBJ2-5; 7 bases align to TRBD1. V was pared by 0 bases and J by 4 bases, with 2 bases of the junction left unmatched. CDR3 length: 14 amino acids. CDR1 and CDR2 (germline): MGHRA, YSYEKL. CDR3 loop: CASSQENRGETQYF. The CDR3 DNA reads as TGCGCCAGCAGCCAAGAGAACAGGGGAGAGACCCAGTACTTC.

This clonotype was detected ten times or more. The chain couples TRBV4-1 to TRBJ2-5; a possible D gene is TRBD1 (5 bases). From germline, CDR1 is MGHRA and CDR2 YSYEKL. The ends were cut back, 4 bases at V and 1 base at J, with 10 bases in the middle. This CDR3 contains 14 residues. As DNA, the CDR3 is TGCGCCAGCAGCCGTACAGGATTCCAAGAGACCCAGTACTTC. Its protein is CASSRTGFQETQYF.

This clonotype was detected ten times or more. This chain joins TRBV7-6 and TRBJ1-1; 8 nucleotides match TRBD1. Germline V gene lookup returns CDR1 SGHVS and CDR2 FNYEAQ. The CDR3 runs 17 residues. The trim removed 5 bases at V and 8 bases at J, leaving 19 bases unmatched. The CDR3 DNA reads as TGTGCCAGCAGCGTATCTCCGGGACAGGAATCCCGCGCGGAAGCTTTCTTT. Its protein is CASSVSPGQESRAEAFF. Full variable domain (rest looked up from reference TRBV7-6 and TRBJ1-1): GAGVSQSPRYKVTKRGQDVALRCDPISGHVSLYWYRQALGQGPEFLTYFNYEAQQDKSGLPNDRFSAERPEGSISTLTIQRTEQRDSAMYRCASSVSPGQESRAEAFFGQGTRLTVV.

This clonotype appeared many times. The genes are TRBV6-4 and TRBJ2-3; possible D gene TRBD2, 7 bases. Trimming left V 2 bases short and J 2 bases short, with 8 bases between. The CDR3 loop spans 14 amino acids. Germline CDR1 and CDR2: MRHNA and SNTAGT. CDR3 DNA: TGTGCCAGCAGTGACGGGGGGGCCACAGATACGCAGTATTTT. The encoded protein is CASSDGGATDTQYF.

This clonotype showed up many times. This chain joins TRBV12-3 or TRBV12-4 and TRBJ1-5, with 7 nucleotides matching TRBD1. The length of the CDR3 is 17 residues. The V and J ends lost 5 bases and 0 bases, in that order; junction bases with no gene match: 10. The CDR3 coding sequence is TGTGCCAGCAGTCCGTACAGGGGACAATATAGCAATCAGCCCCAGCATTTT. This translates into CASSPYRGQYSNQPQHF.

In its sample, this clonotype was seen many times. V and J are TRBV12-3 or TRBV12-4 and TRBJ1-3; D not certain. The V gene lost 6 bases and the J gene lost 0 bases, with 15 bases spanning the gap. This CDR3 has 16 amino acids. For the CDR3, the DNA is TGTGCCAGCAGCATAGGGCCCTTGAACTCTGGAAACACCATATATTTT. Amino acid sequence: CASSIGPLNSGNTIYF.

The V gene is TRBV20-1, the J gene TRBJ1-2; no reliable D call. Germline CDR1 DFQATT, CDR2 SNEGSKA (reference sequence). Trimming shortened V by 1 base and J by 2 bases, and 8 bases separated the two germline ends. This CDR3 region has 13 residues. The CDR3 DNA follows: TGCAGTGCTAGAGGACCGTCGAACTATGGCTACACCTTC. The encoded protein is CSARGPSNYGYTF.

The table lists this clonotype with many counts. J is TRBJ2-5 and V is TRBV5-1, with D perhaps given as TRBD1 or TRBD2 (6 bases each). This CDR3 is built from 14 residues. The V gene's germline CDR1 is SGHRS and CDR2 YFSETQ. Trimming left V 4 bases short and J 5 bases short, with 15 bases between. The CDR3 loop reads CASSPGAGQETQYF. CDR3 nucleotide sequence: TGCGCCAGCAGCCCGGGGGCCGGGCAGGAGACCCAGTACTTC.

This clonotype was picked up many times. The rearrangement joins TRBV12-3 or TRBV12-4 to TRBJ1-1, with a tentative D call TRBD1 (6 bases). V lost 5 bases and J 5 bases, leaving 12 bases between the germline ends. The CDR3 contains 13 residues. The CDR3 spells CASSTRGKTEAFF. The CDR3 nucleotides are TGTGCCAGCAGTACCAGGGGAAAGACTGAAGCTTTCTTT.

This clonotype has just a few counts. The chain uses TRBV24-1 and TRBJ1-2; the D is unclear. Trimming removed 5 bases from V and 0 bases from J, with 12 bases in between. CDR1 is KGHDR and CDR2 is SFDVKD in the germline V gene. This CDR3 spans 15 amino acids. The CDR3 DNA is TGTGCCACCAGTGCCATCGGGGAAGCTAACTATGGCTACACCTTC. Translated, it gives CATSAIGEANYGYTF.

This clonotype has ten or more counts. The chain carries TRBV6-1 and TRBJ1-1; D not certain. This CDR3 has 14 residues. Germline V lookup: CDR1 MNHNS, CDR2 SASEGT. Trimming cost V 2 bases and J 0 bases, with 7 bases left between them. The CDR3 DNA follows: TGTGCCAGCAGTGAATTGAGGATGAACACTGAAGCTTTCTTT. This encodes CASSELRMNTEAFF.

This clonotype was picked up many times. The CDR3 region has the DNA TGTGCCAGCAGTGATCGGGACAGCACCTACGAGCAGTACTTC. Amino acid sequence: CASSDRDSTYEQYF. This chain uses TRBV6-1 with TRBJ2-7, with TRBD1 matching over 7 bases. Germline V gives CDR1 MNHNS, CDR2 SASEGT. V gave up 3 bases and J gave up 2 bases; unmatched junction bases: 4. The CDR3 length is 14 residues.